This TCR beta chain was sequenced in a study of neoadjuvant anti-PD-1 for oral cavity cancer. Study context: Around day 43, patients without progression received a fourth nivolumab dose before surgery.

About this clone: Its antigen is unidentified.

The study's findings and limits: Larger post-treatment preexisting tumor clones tracked with greater tumor shrinkage.

The assay was immunoSEQ multiplex PCR, and TCRdb's table has in-frame clones only and misses some. The sample carries some 6,600 clones, around 40% recorded once. Trimming stripped 8 bases from V and 3 bases from J, with 11 bases between. This CDR3 region has 13 residues. Germline V lookup: CDR1 SGHVS, CDR2 FQNEAQ. The sequenced sample was tumor tissue, obtained before nivolumab (anti-PD-1) treatment. The TCR was taken from a person aged 35 to 85 with oral cavity squamous cell carcinoma. The genes are TRBV7-8 and TRBJ2-1; weak D call: TRBD2 (6 bases). CDR3 sequence: CASRGGNYNEQFF. The CDR3 bases are TGTGCCAGCCGTGGGGGGAACTACAATGAGCAGTTCTTC.